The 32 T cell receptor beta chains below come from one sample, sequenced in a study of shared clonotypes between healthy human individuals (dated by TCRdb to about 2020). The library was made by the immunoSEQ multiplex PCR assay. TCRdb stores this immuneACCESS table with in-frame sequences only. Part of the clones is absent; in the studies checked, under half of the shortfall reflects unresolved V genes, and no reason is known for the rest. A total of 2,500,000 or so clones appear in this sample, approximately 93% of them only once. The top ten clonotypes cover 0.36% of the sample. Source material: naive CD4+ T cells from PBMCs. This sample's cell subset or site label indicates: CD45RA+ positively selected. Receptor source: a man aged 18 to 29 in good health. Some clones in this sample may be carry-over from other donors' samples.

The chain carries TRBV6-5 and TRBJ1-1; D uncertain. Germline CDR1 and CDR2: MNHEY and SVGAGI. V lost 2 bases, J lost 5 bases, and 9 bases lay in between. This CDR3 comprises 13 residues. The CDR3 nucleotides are TGTGCCAGCAGTTACGGGCAGTCGACTGAAGCTTTCTTT. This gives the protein CASSYGQSTEAFF.

Here the CDR3 DNA reads TGTGCCAGCAGCCTCGACGGTAGCGGTTCACCCCTCCACTTT. Its translation is CASSLDGSGSPLHF. V and J are TRBV11-1 and TRBJ1-6; no definite D call. The V and J ends lost 5 bases and 9 bases respectively, with 14 bases between them. CDR1 and CDR2 from the germline V gene are SGHAT and FQDESV (reference sequence). The CDR3 consists of 14 residues.

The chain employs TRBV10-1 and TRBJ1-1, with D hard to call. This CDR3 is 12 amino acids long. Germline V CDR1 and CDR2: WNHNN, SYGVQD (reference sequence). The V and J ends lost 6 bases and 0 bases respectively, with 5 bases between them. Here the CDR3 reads CASRGLNTEAFF. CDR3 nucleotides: TGCGCCAGCAGGGGATTGAACACTGAAGCTTTCTTT.

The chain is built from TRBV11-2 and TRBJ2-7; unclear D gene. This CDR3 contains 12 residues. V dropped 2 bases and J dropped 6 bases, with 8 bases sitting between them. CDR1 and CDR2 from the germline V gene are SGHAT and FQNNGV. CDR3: CASSLSPTEQYF. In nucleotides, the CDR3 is TGTGCCAGCAGCTTAAGTCCCACCGAGCAGTACTTC.

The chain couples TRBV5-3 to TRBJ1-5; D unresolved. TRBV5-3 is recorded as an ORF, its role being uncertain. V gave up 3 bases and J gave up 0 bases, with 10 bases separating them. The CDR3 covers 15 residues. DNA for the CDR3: TGTGCCAGAAGCTGGGAGGACGTTAGCAATCAGCCCCAGCATTTT. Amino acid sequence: CARSWEDVSNQPQHF.

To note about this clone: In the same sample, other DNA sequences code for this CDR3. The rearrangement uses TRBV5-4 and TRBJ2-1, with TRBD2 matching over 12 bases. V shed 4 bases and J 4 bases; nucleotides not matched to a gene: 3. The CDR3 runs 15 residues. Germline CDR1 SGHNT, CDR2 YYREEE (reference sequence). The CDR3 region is CASSPTSGGYNEQFF. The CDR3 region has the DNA TGTGCCAGCAGCCCCACTAGCGGGGGGTACAATGAGCAGTTCTTC.

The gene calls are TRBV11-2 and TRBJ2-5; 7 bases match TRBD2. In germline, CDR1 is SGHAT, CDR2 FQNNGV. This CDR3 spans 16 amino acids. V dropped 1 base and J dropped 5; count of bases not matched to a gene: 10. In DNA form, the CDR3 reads TGTGCCAGCAGCTTAGGGGGGAGGGTTCGGAGGGAGACCCAGTACTTC. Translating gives CASSLGGRVRRETQYF.

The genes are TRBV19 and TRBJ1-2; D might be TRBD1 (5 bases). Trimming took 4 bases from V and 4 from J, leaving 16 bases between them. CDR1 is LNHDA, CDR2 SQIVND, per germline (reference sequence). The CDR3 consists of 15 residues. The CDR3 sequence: CASSTGLRRGYGYTF. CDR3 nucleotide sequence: TGTGCCAGTAGTACAGGGCTCCGGCGTGGCTATGGCTACACCTTC.

In nucleotides, the CDR3 is TGTGCCAGCAGTTTGCCCAGGGACACTGAAGCTTTCTTT. Residues: CASSLPRDTEAFF. V gene TRBV28 combines with J gene TRBJ1-1; possible D gene TRBD1, 5 bases. V gave up 3 bases and J gave up 3 bases, with 8 bases separating them. The CDR3 loop spans 13 amino acids. Germline CDR1 reads MDHEN; CDR2 reads SYDVKM.

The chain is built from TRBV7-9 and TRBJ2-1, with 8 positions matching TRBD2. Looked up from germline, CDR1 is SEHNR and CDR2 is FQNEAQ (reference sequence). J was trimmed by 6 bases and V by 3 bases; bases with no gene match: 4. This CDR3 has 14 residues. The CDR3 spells CASSLSGTSNEQFF. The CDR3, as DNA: TGTGCCAGCAGCTTGAGCGGGACTAGCAATGAGCAGTTCTTC.

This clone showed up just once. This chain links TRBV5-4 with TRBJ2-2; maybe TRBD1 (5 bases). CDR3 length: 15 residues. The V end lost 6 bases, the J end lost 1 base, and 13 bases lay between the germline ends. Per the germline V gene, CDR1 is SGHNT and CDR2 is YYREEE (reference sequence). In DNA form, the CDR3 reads TGTGCCAGCACACCCGGACAAAAGAACACCGGGGAGCTGTTTTTT. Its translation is CASTPGQKNTGELFF.

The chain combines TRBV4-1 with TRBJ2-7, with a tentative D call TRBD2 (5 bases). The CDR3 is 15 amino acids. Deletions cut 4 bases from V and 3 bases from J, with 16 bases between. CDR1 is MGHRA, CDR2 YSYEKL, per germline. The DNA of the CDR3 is TGCGCCAGCAGCCCCGCGGAAGCGGTTATCTACGAGCAGTACTTC. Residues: CASSPAEAVIYEQYF.

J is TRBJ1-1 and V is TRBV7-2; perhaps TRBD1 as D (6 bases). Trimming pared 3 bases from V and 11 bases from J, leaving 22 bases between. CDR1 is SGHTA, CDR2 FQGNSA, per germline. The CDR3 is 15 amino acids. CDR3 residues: CASSFLSQGSLDAFF. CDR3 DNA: TGTGCCAGCAGCTTCTTATCGCAGGGGAGTCTCGACGCTTTCTTT.

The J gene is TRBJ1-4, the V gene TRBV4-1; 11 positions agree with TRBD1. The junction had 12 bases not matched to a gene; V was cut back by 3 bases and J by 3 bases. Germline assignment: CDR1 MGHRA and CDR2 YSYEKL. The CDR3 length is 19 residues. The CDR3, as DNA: TGCGCCAGCAGCCAGGGACGCTTACTGGACAGGGGGCCTAATGAAAAACTGTTTTTT. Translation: CASSQGRLLDRGPNEKLFF.

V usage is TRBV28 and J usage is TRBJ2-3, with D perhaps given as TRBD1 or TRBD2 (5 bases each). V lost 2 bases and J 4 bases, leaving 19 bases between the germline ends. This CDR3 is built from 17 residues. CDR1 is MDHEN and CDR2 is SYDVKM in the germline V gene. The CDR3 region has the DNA TGTGCCAGCAGTTTAGGGGGAGCAGCTAGTGGTGCAGATACGCAGTATTTT. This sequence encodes CASSLGGAASGADTQYF.

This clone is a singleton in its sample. The DNA for the CDR3 is TGTGCCAGCAGTCCCATAGCGGGAGGGCCTGACAATGAGCAGTTCTTC. It translates to CASSPIAGGPDNEQFF. V is TRBV28 and J is TRBJ2-1; TRBD2 aligns across 11 bases. Unmatched junction bases numbered 8, after V lost 5 bases and J lost 5 bases. The V gene's germline CDR1 is MDHEN and CDR2 SYDVKM. The CDR3 has 16 amino acids.

The CDR3 nucleotides are TGTGCCAGCGGAGAACAGGGGGCCGTTGGCTATGGCTACACCTTC. Encoded protein: CASGEQGAVGYGYTF. The V call is TRBV2, the J call TRBJ1-2, with 9 bases that match TRBD1. Germline V gene lookup returns CDR1 SNHLY and CDR2 FYNNEI. J was trimmed by 4 bases and V by 8 bases; bases with no gene match: 11. There are 15 residues in the CDR3.

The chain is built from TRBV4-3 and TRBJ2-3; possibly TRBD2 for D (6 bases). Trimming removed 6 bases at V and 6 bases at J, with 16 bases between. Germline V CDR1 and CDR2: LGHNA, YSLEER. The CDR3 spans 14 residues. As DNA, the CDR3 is TGCGCCAGCAGGCCAAGTTCGGGGGTCGATACGCAGTATTTT. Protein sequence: CASRPSSGVDTQYF.

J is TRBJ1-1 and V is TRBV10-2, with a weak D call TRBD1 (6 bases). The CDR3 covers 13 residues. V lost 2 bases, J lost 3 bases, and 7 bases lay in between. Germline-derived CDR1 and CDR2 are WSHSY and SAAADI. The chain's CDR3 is CASSEPGDTEAFF. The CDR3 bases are TGCGCCAGCAGTGAGCCAGGGGACACTGAAGCTTTCTTT.

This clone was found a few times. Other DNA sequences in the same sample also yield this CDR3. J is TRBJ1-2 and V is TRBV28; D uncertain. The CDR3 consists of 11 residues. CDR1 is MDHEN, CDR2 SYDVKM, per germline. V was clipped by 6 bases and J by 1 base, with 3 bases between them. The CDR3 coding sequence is TGTGCCAGCAGGTTTAACTATGGCTACACCTTC. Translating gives CASRFNYGYTF.

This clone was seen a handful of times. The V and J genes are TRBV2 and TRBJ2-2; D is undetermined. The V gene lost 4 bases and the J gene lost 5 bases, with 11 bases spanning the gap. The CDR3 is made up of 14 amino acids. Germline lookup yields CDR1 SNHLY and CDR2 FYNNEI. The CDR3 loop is CASSVRVMTGELFF. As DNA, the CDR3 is TGTGCCAGCAGTGTTCGGGTCATGACCGGGGAGCTGTTTTTT.

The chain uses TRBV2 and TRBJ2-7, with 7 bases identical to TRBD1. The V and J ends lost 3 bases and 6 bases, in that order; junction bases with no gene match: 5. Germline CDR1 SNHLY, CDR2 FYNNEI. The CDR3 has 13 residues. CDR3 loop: CASSDQGVGEQYF. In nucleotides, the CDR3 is TGTGCCAGCAGTGATCAGGGGGTAGGCGAGCAGTACTTC.

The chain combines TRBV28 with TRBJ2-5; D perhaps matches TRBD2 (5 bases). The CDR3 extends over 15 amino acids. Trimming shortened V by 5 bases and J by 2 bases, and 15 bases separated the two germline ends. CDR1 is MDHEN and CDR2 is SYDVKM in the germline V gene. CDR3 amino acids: CASSPPTGIQETQYF. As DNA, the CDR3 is TGTGCCAGCAGTCCCCCGACGGGAATACAAGAGACCCAGTACTTC.

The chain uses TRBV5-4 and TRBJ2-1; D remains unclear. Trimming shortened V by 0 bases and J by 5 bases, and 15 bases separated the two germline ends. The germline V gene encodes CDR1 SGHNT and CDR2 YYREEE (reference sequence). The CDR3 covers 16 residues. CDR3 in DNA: TGTGCCAGCAGCTTGGGGCCGGCCGATACTCACAATGAGCAGTTCTTC. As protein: CASSLGPADTHNEQFF.

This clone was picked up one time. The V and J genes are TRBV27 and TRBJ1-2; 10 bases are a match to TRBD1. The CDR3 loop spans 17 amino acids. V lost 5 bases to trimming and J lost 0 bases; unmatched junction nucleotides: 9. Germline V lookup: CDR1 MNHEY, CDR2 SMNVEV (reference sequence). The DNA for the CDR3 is TGTGCCAGCAGTGCCGGGACAGGGGACCCGGCTAACTATGGCTACACCTTC. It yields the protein CASSAGTGDPANYGYTF.

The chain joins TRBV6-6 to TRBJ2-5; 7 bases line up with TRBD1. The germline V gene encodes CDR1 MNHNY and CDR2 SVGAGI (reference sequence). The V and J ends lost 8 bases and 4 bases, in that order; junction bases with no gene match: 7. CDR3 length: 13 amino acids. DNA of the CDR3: TGTGCCAGCGGCCCCGGGACAGTAGAGACCCAGTACTTC. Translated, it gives CASGPGTVETQYF.

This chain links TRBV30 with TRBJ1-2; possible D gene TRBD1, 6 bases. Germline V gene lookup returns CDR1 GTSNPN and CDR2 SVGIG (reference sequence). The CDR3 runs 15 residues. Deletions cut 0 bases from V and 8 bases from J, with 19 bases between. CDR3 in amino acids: CAWSVRSGAPGGYTF. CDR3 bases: TGTGCCTGGAGTGTACGGTCAGGGGCTCCCGGGGGCTACACCTTC.

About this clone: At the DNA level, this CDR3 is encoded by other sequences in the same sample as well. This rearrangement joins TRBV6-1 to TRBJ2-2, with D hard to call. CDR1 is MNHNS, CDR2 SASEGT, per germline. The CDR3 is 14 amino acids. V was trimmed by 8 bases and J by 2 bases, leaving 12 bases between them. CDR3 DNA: TGTGCCAGCGCAAGGGATCCAAACACCGGGGAGCTGTTTTTT. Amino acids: CASARDPNTGELFF.

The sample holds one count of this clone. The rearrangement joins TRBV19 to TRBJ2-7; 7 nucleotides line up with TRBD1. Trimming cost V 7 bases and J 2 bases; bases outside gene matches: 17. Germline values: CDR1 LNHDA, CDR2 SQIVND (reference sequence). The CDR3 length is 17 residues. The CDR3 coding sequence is TGTGCCAGTACCATTATAGTCCCCGGACAGGCCACCTACGAGCAGTACTTC. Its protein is CASTIIVPGQATYEQYF. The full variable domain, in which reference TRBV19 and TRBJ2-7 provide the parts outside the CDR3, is DGGITQSPKYLFRKEGQNVTLSCEQNLNHDAMYWYRQDPGQGLRLIYYSQIVNDFQKGDIAEGYSVSREKKESFPLTVTSAQKNPTAFYLCASTIIVPGQATYEQYFGPGTRLTVT.

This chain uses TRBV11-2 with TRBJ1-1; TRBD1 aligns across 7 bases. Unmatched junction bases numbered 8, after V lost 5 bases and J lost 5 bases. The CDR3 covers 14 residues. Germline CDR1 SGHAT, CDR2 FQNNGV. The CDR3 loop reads CASSLTGEGTEAFF. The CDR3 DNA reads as TGTGCCAGCAGCCTAACAGGGGAAGGGACTGAAGCTTTCTTT. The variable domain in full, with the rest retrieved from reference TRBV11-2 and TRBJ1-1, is EAGVAQSPRYKIIEKRQSVAFWCNPISGHATLYWYQQILGQGPKLLIQFQNNGVVDDSQLPKDRFSAERLKGVDSTLKIQPAKLEDSAVYLCASSLTGEGTEAFFGQGTRLTVV.

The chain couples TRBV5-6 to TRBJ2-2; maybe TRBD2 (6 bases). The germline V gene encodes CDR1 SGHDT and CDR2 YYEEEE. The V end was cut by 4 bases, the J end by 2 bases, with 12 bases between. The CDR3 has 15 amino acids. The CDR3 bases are TGTGCCAGCAGCCCGCGGCGGGGAAACACCGGGGAGCTGTTTTTT. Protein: CASSPRRGNTGELFF.

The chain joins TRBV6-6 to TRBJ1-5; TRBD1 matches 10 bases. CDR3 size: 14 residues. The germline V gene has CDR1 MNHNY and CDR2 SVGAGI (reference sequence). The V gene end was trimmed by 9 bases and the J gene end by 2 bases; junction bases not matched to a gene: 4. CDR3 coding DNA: TGTGCCAGTCAGGACAGGGGGGGCAATCAGCCCCAGCATTTT. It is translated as CASQDRGGNQPQHF.